One and the same sample provided the 30 T cell receptor beta chains below, sequenced in a study of molecular identifiers for immune sequencing clone quantification listed by TCRdb under 2018. The method behind the library was PCR. Instrument on record: Illumina HiSeq 4000. TCRdb trimmed the raw reads at Q25, called clones with MiXCR and kept productive beta chains. Rows are unified per CDR3 protein, each entry keeping the most common DNA and genes. Within this sample are about 640,000 distinct CDR3 sequences, with just under 20% of them counted one time only. Around 0.9% of the sample goes to the ten largest clones. The sequencing input was naive CD8+ T cells from blood, with Jurkat cell RNA spiked in. In the paper's terms, the cell subset or site label means: FACS-sorted CD8+CD4-CCR7+CD45RA+ naive T cells. These receptors all come from a human donor in good health. Some libraries in this study had Jurkat cell RNA spiked in.

About this clonotype: The conserved phenylalanine or tryptophan is not found at the CDR3 terminus, so this likely reflects a read error. The CDR3 spells CASSPGTSGNTIYL. The CDR3 DNA follows: TGCGCCAGCAGCCCGGGGACCTCTGGAAACACCATATATCTT. The chain combines TRBV4-3 with TRBJ1-3, with D possibly matching TRBD1 (5 bases). The CDR3 contains 14 residues. V was pared by 4 bases and J by 0 bases, with 7 bases between. Germline V gene sequence: CDR1 LGHNA, CDR2 YSLEER.

This clonotype was counted at least ten times. As DNA, the CDR3 is TGTGCCAGCAGCCCCCCGGGGAGTCACCAAGAGACCCAGTACTTC. The encoded protein is CASSPPGSHQETQYF. The chain couples TRBV7-9 to TRBJ2-5; D might be TRBD2 (5 bases). Trimming cost V 5 bases and J 0 bases, with 13 bases left between them. Germline V gives CDR1 SEHNR, CDR2 FQNEAQ (reference sequence). This CDR3 spans 15 amino acids.

As regards this clonotype: A read error may be the cause here, since a much bigger clone is one base away. CDR3 in amino acids: CAGSYSQVGPQETQYF. The CDR3, as DNA: TGTGCCGGCAGTTACAGCCAGGTCGGGCCCCAAGAGACCCAGTACTTC. The chain has TRBV6-5 and TRBJ2-5; D is unclear. Germline V lookup: CDR1 MNHEY, CDR2 SVGAGI. The CDR3 spans 16 residues.

Comment on this clonotype: A much larger clone differs by one base, so this may be a read error. The rearrangement links TRBV6-6 to TRBJ1-4; no clear D gene. Germline-derived CDR1 and CDR2 are MNHNY and SVGAGI (reference sequence). This CDR3 has 14 amino acids. DNA of the CDR3: TGTGTCAGCGGCGACATTGCAACTAATGAAAAACTGTTTTTT. Its protein product is CVSGDIATNEKLFF.

This clonotype occurred many times. This rearrangement joins TRBV4-3 to TRBJ1-5; D call uncertain. V shed 0 bases and J shed 0 bases, with 9 bases lying between them. The length of the CDR3 is 16 residues. Germline V gives CDR1 LGHNA, CDR2 YSLEER. CDR3 nucleotides: TGCGCCAGCAGCCAAGATCTCAGAAATAGCAATCAGCCCCAGCATTTT. Translating it yields CASSQDLRNSNQPQHF.

Comment on this clonotype: A read error may account for a junction end that differs from germline. The chain is built from TRBV18 and TRBJ1-6; the match to TRBD1 covers 8 bases. Germline CDR1 reads KGHSH; CDR2 reads LQKENI. The CDR3 runs to 16 residues. The DNA of the CDR3 is TGTTCCAGCTCACTCCCGACAGGGGAAGGTAATTCACCCCTCCACTTT. Translation: CSSSLPTGEGNSPLHF. Looking up the rest from reference TRBV18 and TRBJ1-6 gives the full variable domain: NAGVMQNPRHLVRRRGQEARLRCSPMKGHSHVYWYRQLPEEGLKFMVYLQKENIIDESGMPKERFSAEFPKEGPSILRIQQVVRGDSAAYFCSSSLPTGEGNSPLHFGNGTRLTVT.

This clonotype showed up just once. This may arise from a read error, as a much more abundant clone is one base away. The chain recombines TRBV13 with TRBJ2-3; D is possibly TRBD1 (5 bases). Germline assignment: CDR1 PRHDT and CDR2 FYEKMQ (reference sequence). CDR3 length: 15 amino acids. CDR3 region: CASGLLQGYTDTQYF. DNA of the CDR3: TGTGCCAGCGGCTTATTGCAGGGTTACACAGATACGCAGTATTTT.

Details on this clonotype: A much larger clone differs by one base, so this may be a read error. The V call is TRBV6-5, the J call TRBJ2-7; 10 bases agree with TRBD1. The CDR3 is made up of 15 amino acids. The V gene's germline CDR1 is MNHEY and CDR2 SVGAGI. DNA for the CDR3: TGTGCCGGCAGTTACGCTGTGACAGGGGGCGCCGAGCAGTACTTC. This encodes CAGSYAVTGGAEQYF.

This clonotype was observed a handful of times. The rearrangement joins TRBV6-6 to TRBJ2-7; 12 bases are a match to TRBD1. This CDR3 contains 17 residues. Germline CDR1 reads MNHNY; CDR2 reads SVGAGI (reference sequence). The trim removed 0 bases at V and 7 bases at J, leaving 10 bases unmatched. CDR3 bases: TGTGCCAGCAGTTACTCCGGGTGGGGACAGGGGGCAAGGGAGCAGTACTTC. It codes for CASSYSGWGQGAREQYF.

Details on this clonotype: A much larger clone lies one base from this, so it may be a read error. The chain joins TRBV10-2 to TRBJ2-7; TRBD2 aligns across 10 bases. Germline V gives CDR1 WSHSY, CDR2 SAAADI. J lost 2 bases, V lost 6 bases, and 4 bases had no gene match. There are 14 residues in the CDR3. The chain's CDR3 is CASRPGLAPYEQYF. The CDR3 bases are TGCGCCAGCAGGCCGGGACTAGCGCCCTACGAGCAGTACTTC.

This clonotype was recorded at least ten times. The J gene is TRBJ2-1, the V gene TRBV6-5, with TRBD1 matching 8 bases. This CDR3 has 16 residues. Looked up from germline, CDR1 is MNHEY and CDR2 is SVGAGI. J lost 4 bases, V lost 0 bases, and 5 bases had no gene match. CDR3 amino acids: CASSYSPGQVYNEQFF. The CDR3 region has the DNA TGTGCCAGCAGTTACTCCCCGGGACAGGTATACAATGAGCAGTTCTTC.

This clonotype was observed at least ten times. The rearrangement uses TRBV27 and TRBJ2-5; D not resolved. From germline, CDR1 is MNHEY and CDR2 SMNVEV (reference sequence). Trimming took 3 bases from V and 4 from J, leaving 12 bases between them. This CDR3 region has 14 residues. The DNA of the CDR3 is TGTGCCAGCAGTTTCAAGGGAACCACAGAGACCCAGTACTTC. The encoded protein is CASSFKGTTETQYF.

J is TRBJ2-3 and V is TRBV24-1, with 7 bases fitting TRBD1. Germline CDR1 and CDR2: KGHDR and SFDVKD. The trim removed 1 base at V and 0 bases at J, leaving 3 bases unmatched. CDR3 length: 16 residues. As DNA, the CDR3 is TGTGCCACCAGTGATTTCCCAGGGGGAAGCACAGATACGCAGTATTTT. It specifies CATSDFPGGSTDTQYF.

At least ten counts were recorded for this clonotype. The chain couples TRBV10-3 to TRBJ2-7, with 9 bases aligning to TRBD2. CDR1 ENHRY and CDR2 SYGVKD come from the germline V gene. Trimming took 0 bases from V and 6 from J; bases not matched to a gene: 6. The CDR3 consists of 15 residues. The DNA of the CDR3 is TGTGCCATCAGTGAGTCGGGGTTAGCGGGAGTCGAGCAGTACTTC. This encodes CAISESGLAGVEQYF.

This clonotype was seen a few times. The chain links TRBV6-5 to TRBJ2-5; 8 bases match TRBD2. Looked up from germline, CDR1 is MNHEY and CDR2 is SVGAGI. Unmatched junction bases numbered 9, after V lost 2 bases and J lost 4 bases. This CDR3 spans 16 amino acids. The CDR3 protein is CASSYGALAVGETQYF. CDR3 DNA sequence: TGTGCCAGCAGTTACGGGGCACTAGCGGTAGGAGAGACCCAGTACTTC.

This clonotype was observed many times. The gene calls are TRBV6-2 or TRBV6-3 and TRBJ1-1, with D unclear. Per germline, CDR1 MNHEY and CDR2 SVGEGT. This CDR3 is 12 amino acids long. The ends were cut back, 5 bases at V and 7 bases at J, with 11 bases in the middle. This CDR3 reads CASSPGVLEAFF. CDR3 bases: TGTGCCAGCAGTCCCGGGGTACTTGAAGCTTTCTTT.

This clonotype came up many times. The rearrangement links TRBV12-3 or TRBV12-4 to TRBJ2-2; the match to TRBD1 covers 7 bases. V trimming: 6 bases; J trimming: 0 bases; junction bases outside the gene matches: 4. This CDR3 comprises 15 residues. DNA of the CDR3: TGTGCCAGCAGCCCGGGACAGACGAACACCGGGGAGCTGTTTTTT. Translating gives CASSPGQTNTGELFF.

This clonotype was seen many times. This chain joins TRBV28 and TRBJ2-5; D is undetermined. V shed 6 bases and J shed 1 base, with 6 bases lying between them. The CDR3 is 12 amino acids. Germline V gives CDR1 MDHEN, CDR2 SYDVKM. CDR3 in amino acids: CASRGIQETQYF. DNA of the CDR3: TGTGCCAGCAGGGGCATCCAAGAGACCCAGTACTTC.

V gene TRBV25-1 combines with J gene TRBJ2-2, with D possibly being TRBD1 (5 bases). V lost 2 bases and J lost 3, with 7 bases in between. The CDR3 contains 14 residues. Looked up from germline, CDR1 is MGHDK and CDR2 is SYGVNS. The CDR3 sequence: CASSEQGYTGELFF. The CDR3, as DNA: TGTGCCAGCAGTGAACAGGGTTACACCGGGGAGCTGTTTTTT.

The chain is built from TRBV27 and TRBJ2-1, with 10 bases lining up with TRBD2. Trimming cost V 5 bases and J 8 bases; bases outside gene matches: 12. The CDR3 length is 16 residues. Germline-derived CDR1 and CDR2 are MNHEY and SMNVEV (reference sequence). The CDR3 protein is CASSVKSGRVIYEQFF. CDR3 sequence (DNA): TGTGCCAGCAGTGTCAAAAGCGGGAGGGTTATCTATGAGCAGTTCTTC.

This clonotype was found many times. V gene TRBV7-6 combines with J gene TRBJ2-7; D possibly corresponds to TRBD2 (6 bases). The CDR3 is 14 residues long. Per the germline V gene, CDR1 is SGHVS and CDR2 is FNYEAQ. Trimming removed 1 base from V and 3 bases from J, with 10 bases in between. CDR3 bases: TGTGCCAGCAGCTTAGGTTTGGAGGGCTACGAGCAGTACTTC. Translation gives CASSLGLEGYEQYF.

About this clonotype itself: A much larger clone differs from this one at a single base, so this may be a read error. The V and J genes are TRBV27 and TRBJ1-5; D possibly corresponds to TRBD1 (5 bases). Germline V gives CDR1 MNHEY, CDR2 SMNVEV (reference sequence). This CDR3 spans 14 amino acids. As DNA, the CDR3 is TGTGCCAGCAGTTTACGGGGGAATAATCGGCCCCAGCATTTT. Its translation: CASSLRGNNRPQHF.

This clonotype was seen many times. This sequence joins TRBV28 and TRBJ2-3; TRBD2 aligns across 10 bases. The CDR3 has 15 amino acids. V was clipped by 5 bases and J by 2 bases; unmatched bases: 4. Germline-derived CDR1 and CDR2 are MDHEN and SYDVKM. The CDR3 nucleotides are TGTGCCAGCAGTCCCGGACTAGCGGACACAGATACGCAGTATTTT. It yields the protein CASSPGLADTDTQYF. Together with reference TRBV28 and TRBJ2-3, the CDR3 gives the full variable domain: DVKVTQSSRYLVKRTGEKVFLECVQDMDHENMFWYRQDPGLGLRLIYFSYDVKMKEKGDIPEGYSVSREKKERFSLILESASTNQTSMYLCASSPGLADTDTQYFGPGTRLTVL.

The sample holds many counts of this clonotype. This chain uses TRBV12-3 or TRBV12-4 with TRBJ1-5, with 10 bases lining up with TRBD1. This CDR3 comprises 14 residues. The J segment lost 6 bases and the V segment lost 4 bases, leaving 3 bases of the junction unmatched. As DNA, the CDR3 is TGTGCCAGCAGTTGGACAGGGGGAGGTCAGCCCCAGCATTTT. Residues: CASSWTGGGQPQHF.

Worth noting for this clonotype: A much larger clone lies a single base off, so this may be a read error. The gene calls are TRBV30 and TRBJ1-4; possibly TRBD1 for D (5 bases). CDR1 and CDR2 from the germline V gene are GTSNPN and SVGIG (reference sequence). The CDR3 is made up of 14 amino acids. Written as DNA, the CDR3 is TGTGCCTGGAGTGTAGGGGCTCTGAATGAAAAACCGTTTTTT. Amino acids: CAWSVGALNEKPFF.

This clonotype was seen at least ten times. The rearrangement joins TRBV7-9 to TRBJ1-1; D is possibly TRBD1 (5 bases). In germline, CDR1 is SEHNR, CDR2 FQNEAQ (reference sequence). The CDR3 extends over 16 amino acids. The V gene lost 5 bases and the J gene lost 7 bases, with 23 bases spanning the gap. CDR3 DNA sequence: TGTGCCAGCAGCACACGCAGGGAGAGTCTGCATCTTGAAGCTTTCTTT. Translated: CASSTRRESLHLEAFF.

This clonotype was seen repeatedly, ten times or more. The chain employs TRBV4-3 and TRBJ1-1; D gene unclear. Germline assignment: CDR1 LGHNA and CDR2 YSLEER. The CDR3 spans 15 residues. V lost 0 bases and J 0 bases, leaving 8 bases between the germline ends. The CDR3 loop reads CASSQEARMNTEAFF. For the CDR3, the DNA is TGCGCCAGCAGCCAAGAGGCGCGCATGAACACTGAAGCTTTCTTT.

The chain joins TRBV20-1 to TRBJ2-3; 11 nucleotides line up with TRBD2. The J segment lost 4 bases and the V segment lost 3 bases, leaving 9 bases of the junction unmatched. The V gene's germline CDR1 is DFQATT and CDR2 SNEGSKA (reference sequence). There are 16 residues in the CDR3. DNA for the CDR3: TGCAGTGCTAGTGGGATAGCGGGGGGGATCGCAGATACGCAGTATTTT. It codes for CSASGIAGGIADTQYF.

For this clonotype: A much larger clone lies one base from this, so it may be a read error. The V gene is TRBV19, the J gene TRBJ2-5; D may match TRBD1 or TRBD2 (5 bases each). Trimming shortened V by 3 bases and J by 3 bases, and 14 bases separated the two germline ends. Germline lookup yields CDR1 LNHDA and CDR2 SQIVND (reference sequence). The CDR3 is 15 residues long. In DNA, the CDR3 is TGTGCCAGTAGTATTAGAGGGGCATTCGAAGAGACCCAGTACTTC. Its protein product is CASSIRGAFEETQYF. Filled out from reference TRBV19 and TRBJ2-5, the complete variable domain reads DGGITQSPKYLFRKEGQNVTLSCEQNLNHDAMYWYRQDPGQGLRLIYYSQIVNDFQKGDIAEGYSVSREKKESFPLTVTSAQKNPTAFYLCASSIRGAFEETQYFGPGTRLLVL.

This clonotype was detected many times. This chain uses TRBV7-9 with TRBJ2-3, with a weak D call TRBD2 (5 bases). V gave up 3 bases and J gave up 1 base, with 11 bases separating them. CDR3 length: 15 residues. Germline CDR1 is SEHNR and CDR2 is FQNEAQ (reference sequence). The CDR3 region is CASSLPWGGTDTQYF. The CDR3 nucleotides are TGTGCCAGCAGCTTGCCGTGGGGAGGCACAGATACGCAGTATTTT.